This T cell receptor (beta chain) was found in a study of OX40 agonist ivuxolimab in advanced cancers. Study context: The drug used for patients, ivuxolimab, was an agonistic anti-OX40 (CD134) antibody. Patients assigned to dose escalation were diagnosed with hepatocellular carcinoma, melanoma, renal cell or head and neck cancer. General study points: In general, CD8+ T cells held more expanded clones than CD4+ did, on average.

As concerns this clone: The antigen is not known.

Sequenced by immunoSEQ multiplex PCR; TCRdb stores in-frame clones only, minus some. The repertoire holds more than 45,000 clones, with roughly 88% as singletons. This CDR3 has 16 amino acids. Germline V CDR1 and CDR2: PRHDT, FYEKMQ (reference sequence). J gave up 4 bases and V 5 bases, and 9 bases lay outside the gene matches. The chain uses TRBV13 and TRBJ2-7, with 12 positions matching TRBD2. The receptor was isolated from an adult with an advanced solid tumor such as melanoma, head and neck, liver or kidney cancer. This material consisted of CD4+ or CD8+ T cells sorted from blood, taken in a trial of the OX40 agonist ivuxolimab. This chain's CDR3 is CASSLGGLAGGYEQYF. The CDR3 DNA is TGTGCCAGCAGCCTCGGGGGACTAGCGGGTGGGTACGAGCAGTACTTC.